These 27 T cell receptor beta chains share one sample of origin, sequenced in a study of T cell responses to AZD1222 COVID-19 vaccine. TCRdb's copy holds only in-frame clones and misses some; the assay was immunoSEQ multiplex PCR. The table records roughly 160,000 clones, 80% to 95% of them present only once. Sequencing was performed on peripheral blood, taken on day 0 of AZD1222 vaccination. All receptors come from an adult in good health.

The rearrangement links TRBV4-2 to TRBJ1-3, with D maybe TRBD1 (6 bases). V lost 1 base, J lost 1 base, and 14 bases lay in between. This CDR3 region has 17 residues. CDR1 is LGHNA and CDR2 is YNFKEQ in the germline V gene. The CDR3 is CASSQVWGRGSGNTIYF. The CDR3 coding sequence is TGTGCCAGCAGCCAAGTGTGGGGGCGCGGGTCTGGAAACACCATATATTTT.

The chain employs TRBV6-5 and TRBJ1-6; D perhaps matches TRBD1 (6 bases). V was cut by 0 bases and J by 7 bases, with 13 bases left in between. CDR1 is MNHEY and CDR2 is SVGAGI in the germline V gene. The CDR3 loop spans 16 amino acids. CDR3 in amino acids: CASSYSKGQPNSPLHF. CDR3 coding DNA: TGTGCCAGCAGTTACTCGAAAGGACAGCCGAATTCACCCCTCCACTTT.

The rearrangement joins TRBV7-8 to TRBJ2-1; 14 bases are a match to TRBD2. V shed 5 bases and J 4 bases; nucleotides not matched to a gene: 16. In germline, CDR1 is SGHVS, CDR2 FQNEAQ. The CDR3 length is 20 residues. CDR3 region: CASSPQTSGGAVVGYNEQFF. CDR3 nucleotide sequence: TGTGCCAGCAGCCCGCAGACTAGCGGGGGGGCTGTGGTTGGATACAATGAGCAGTTCTTC.

The chain joins TRBV4-1 to TRBJ2-1; no firm D call. Trimming cost V 0 bases and J 9 bases, with 9 bases left between them. CDR1 and CDR2 (germline): MGHRA, YSYEKL. The CDR3 loop spans 13 amino acids. The CDR3 protein is CASSQEMGSEQFF. Written as DNA, the CDR3 is TGCGCCAGCAGCCAAGAGATGGGGTCTGAGCAGTTCTTC.

The chain links TRBV27 to TRBJ2-2, with D possibly matching TRBD1 (5 bases). This CDR3 has 17 amino acids. V was cut by 2 bases and J by 0 bases, with 13 bases left in between. The germline CDR1 and CDR2 sequences are MNHEY and SMNVEV (reference sequence). CDR3 DNA sequence: TGTGCCAGCAGTTTACCATCGACAGCAACGAACACCGGGGAGCTGTTTTTT. Encoded protein: CASSLPSTATNTGELFF.

In this sample, this clone turned up a few times. The V and J genes are TRBV5-4 and TRBJ1-2; D is uncertain. CDR3 length: 13 amino acids. Per germline, CDR1 SGHNT and CDR2 YYREEE (reference sequence). The V end was cut by 0 bases, the J end by 2 bases, with 5 bases between. CDR3 sequence reads: CASSLGMNYGYTF. CDR3 coding DNA: TGTGCCAGCAGCTTGGGGATGAACTATGGCTACACCTTC.

This chain joins TRBV12-5 and TRBJ2-2; D is tentatively TRBD1 or TRBD2 (5 bases each). Germline CDR1 reads LGHNT; CDR2 reads FRNRAP. Trimming pared 7 bases from V and 1 base from J, leaving 16 bases between. There are 16 residues in the CDR3. CDR3 in amino acids: CASVGGTGQNTGELFF. For the CDR3, the DNA is TGTGCTAGTGTGGGCGGCACGGGGCAGAACACCGGGGAGCTGTTTTTT.

The gene calls are TRBV18 and TRBJ2-1; 10 bases line up with TRBD1. CDR1 KGHSH and CDR2 LQKENI come from the germline V gene. Trimming removed 6 bases from V and 1 base from J; junction bases left unmatched: 6. The CDR3 length is 16 residues. The CDR3 loop is CASSREGQGSYNEQFF. The DNA for the CDR3 is TGTGCCAGCTCTAGAGAGGGACAGGGGTCCTACAATGAGCAGTTCTTC.

This chain links TRBV5-1 with TRBJ2-7; 8 bases agree with TRBD1. The CDR3 sequence is 15 residues long. Germline trimming cut 4 bases from V and 5 bases from J; bases unmatched to any gene: 11. Germline loops: CDR1 SGHRS, CDR2 YFSETQ. The CDR3 region has the DNA TGCGCCAGCAGCGGAGGACAGGGAAGGGCTAACGAGCAGTACTTC. This sequence encodes CASSGGQGRANEQYF.

V usage is TRBV7-9 and J usage is TRBJ1-5, with 7 bases that match TRBD1. CDR1 and CDR2 (germline): SEHNR, FQNEAQ (reference sequence). This CDR3 spans 17 amino acids. The J segment lost 0 bases and the V segment lost 5 bases, leaving 10 bases of the junction unmatched. The DNA for the CDR3 is TGTGCCAGCAGCCAATCCACAGGGGACGATAGCAATCAGCCCCAGCATTTT. Translating gives CASSQSTGDDSNQPQHF.

This clone came up a few times. The chain carries TRBV9 and TRBJ2-7, with D perhaps TRBD1 (6 bases). CDR3 length: 15 residues. Germline assignment: CDR1 SGDLS and CDR2 YYNGEE. V was trimmed by 4 bases and J by 0 bases, leaving 14 bases between them. CDR3 in DNA: TGTGCCAGCAGCTCACGGACAGATCCCTCCTACGAGCAGTACTTC. Residues: CASSSRTDPSYEQYF.

This clone was counted a single time. The chain couples TRBV6-5 to TRBJ2-7; D may be TRBD1 (6 bases). The CDR3 has 13 residues. The germline CDR1 and CDR2 sequences are MNHEY and SVGAGI. Deletions cut 7 bases from V and 1 base from J, with 11 bases between. CDR3 in DNA: TGTGCCAGCAACAGGGAATTTTCCTACGAGCAGTACTTC. Translation: CASNREFSYEQYF.

This clone was observed a single time. The gene calls are TRBV12-3 or TRBV12-4 and TRBJ1-1, with a weak D call TRBD1 (6 bases). This CDR3 comprises 13 residues. The ends were cut back, 5 bases at V and 6 bases at J, with 13 bases in the middle. Written as DNA, the CDR3 is TGTGCCAGCAGTCCAGGGGTAGGGGCTGAAGCTTTCTTT. It translates to CASSPGVGAEAFF.

A single count supports this clone. This chain joins TRBV6-5 and TRBJ1-4; TRBD1 matches at 9 bases. Germline V gene sequence: CDR1 MNHEY, CDR2 SVGAGI. The CDR3 length is 15 residues. V gave up 6 bases and J gave up 6 bases; unmatched junction bases: 8. This chain's CDR3 is CASRTNRGPDEKLFF. CDR3 bases: TGTGCCAGCAGAACCAACAGGGGGCCGGATGAAAAACTGTTTTTT.

This clone was detected only once. The V and J genes are TRBV18 and TRBJ1-1; a weak D match, TRBD1 (5 bases). CDR1 is KGHSH and CDR2 is LQKENI in the germline V gene. This CDR3 region has 13 residues. V lost 4 bases and J lost 4, with 10 bases in between. In DNA form, the CDR3 reads TGTGCCAGCTCACGGGAGGGGAGCACTGAAGCTTTCTTT. Translating it yields CASSREGSTEAFF.

Here the CDR3 reads CAISERGTANTEAFF. For the CDR3, the DNA is TGTGCCATCAGTGAGAGGGGGACAGCGAACACTGAAGCTTTCTTT. This chain connects TRBV10-3 to TRBJ1-1; the match to TRBD1 covers 7 bases. V dropped 2 bases and J dropped 1; count of bases not matched to a gene: 4. The CDR3 spans 15 residues. Per germline, CDR1 ENHRY and CDR2 SYGVKD.

Here the CDR3 reads CASSASYGGYYGYTF. CDR3 DNA sequence: TGTGCCAGCAGCGCCAGCTACGGCGGCTACTATGGCTACACCTTC. The chain uses TRBV9 and TRBJ1-2; D unclear. V was trimmed by 3 bases and J by 3 bases, leaving 15 bases between them. In germline, CDR1 is SGDLS, CDR2 YYNGEE. The CDR3 is 15 amino acids.

Here the CDR3 DNA reads TGTGCCAGCAGCTTAGTATCGACAAGCCAAGCTTTCTTT. Its translation is CASSLVSTSQAFF. V and J are TRBV7-9 and TRBJ1-1; D is ambiguous. Germline V gene data show CDR1 as SEHNR and CDR2 as FQNEAQ (reference sequence). The CDR3 has 13 amino acids. V was pared by 1 base and J by 9 bases, with 12 bases between.

The genes are TRBV7-9 and TRBJ2-7; tentative D call: TRBD2 (6 bases). The length of the CDR3 is 15 residues. Per the germline V gene, CDR1 is SEHNR and CDR2 is FQNEAQ (reference sequence). V was shortened by 4 bases and J by 2 bases, with 15 bases between the two germline ends. CDR3 protein: CASSSPGGAPYEQYF. For the CDR3, the DNA is TGTGCCAGCAGCTCCCCCGGAGGGGCTCCCTACGAGCAGTACTTC.

This clone was observed once. This chain links TRBV7-2 with TRBJ1-5; weak D call: TRBD1 (6 bases). V shed 1 base and J shed 3 bases, with 10 bases lying between them. The CDR3 is 15 residues long. Germline V gene lookup returns CDR1 SGHTA and CDR2 FQGNSA. For the CDR3, the DNA is TGTGCCAGCAGCTTAGAGGGGGGGACCAATCAGCCCCAGCATTTT. It is translated as CASSLEGGTNQPQHF.

CDR3 in DNA: TGTGCCAGCAGCCGGGGACAGATCTACGAGCAGTACTTC. This encodes CASSRGQIYEQYF. V and J are TRBV6-5 and TRBJ2-7; TRBD1 matches at 7 bases. V was pared by 6 bases and J by 3 bases, with 5 bases of the junction left unmatched. This CDR3 has 13 residues. Germline-derived CDR1 and CDR2 are MNHEY and SVGAGI.

The rearrangement joins TRBV5-5 to TRBJ1-3; no firm D call. The CDR3 loop spans 15 amino acids. CDR1 is SGHKS and CDR2 is YYEKEE in the germline V gene (reference sequence). V lost 0 bases and J 0 bases, leaving 7 bases between the germline ends. The CDR3 nucleotides read TGTGCCAGCAGCTTGGACACCTACTCTGGAAACACCATATATTTT. Amino acid sequence: CASSLDTYSGNTIYF.

The chain combines TRBV7-6 with TRBJ1-1, with unresolved D. V dropped 5 bases and J dropped 2 bases, with 18 bases sitting between them. From germline, CDR1 is SGHVS and CDR2 FNYEAQ. The CDR3 is 16 residues long. The DNA for the CDR3 is TGTGCCAGCAGCCCTGACCCCACAACTGTCAACACTGAAGCTTTCTTT. It yields the protein CASSPDPTTVNTEAFF.

This chain connects TRBV5-1 to TRBJ1-1; tentative D call: TRBD1 (6 bases). The CDR3 is made up of 15 amino acids. Germline V gene data show CDR1 as SGHRS and CDR2 as YFSETQ. V was shortened by 3 bases and J by 4 bases, with 16 bases between the two germline ends. CDR3 loop: CASSWGRGGGTEAFF. Written as DNA, the CDR3 is TGCGCCAGCAGCTGGGGCAGGGGAGGTGGCACTGAAGCTTTCTTT.

The chain joins TRBV6-2 or TRBV6-3 to TRBJ2-1, with D perhaps matching TRBD1 (6 bases). V was cut by 5 bases and J by 7 bases, with 15 bases left in between. CDR1 is MNHEY, CDR2 SVGEGT, per germline. The CDR3 sequence is 14 residues long. As DNA, the CDR3 is TGTGCCAGCAGTCCCAGGGGTGCGAGGAATGAGCAGTTCTTC. It translates to CASSPRGARNEQFF.

This clone was detected only a few times. V is TRBV20-1 and J is TRBJ1-2, with D hard to call. CDR1 and CDR2 from the germline V gene are DFQATT and SNEGSKA (reference sequence). CDR3 length equals 13 residues. V shed 3 bases and J shed 4 bases, with 12 bases lying between them. The CDR3: CSASIRQTYGYTF. CDR3 coding DNA: TGCAGTGCTAGTATACGCCAGACCTATGGCTACACCTTC.

The chain links TRBV6-5 to TRBJ1-6; D unresolved. The CDR3 is 14 residues long. Germline V lookup: CDR1 MNHEY, CDR2 SVGAGI. V was trimmed by 0 bases and J by 7 bases, leaving 7 bases between them. The CDR3 sequence: CASSYSGRNSPLHF. The CDR3, as DNA: TGTGCCAGCAGTTACTCAGGCAGAAATTCACCCCTCCACTTT.